This T cell receptor (beta chain) was sequenced for a study of cytomegalovirus exposure and HLA in healthy donors. Method: immunoSEQ multiplex PCR; TCRdb's copy keeps in-frame clones and lacks some. The repertoire includes about 130,000 clones, around 89% of them detected once, and about 6.4% sits in the top ten. The sample comprised PBMCs. The TCR was taken from a woman aged 25 to 39 in good health and CMV-seropositive.

The chain's CDR3 is CAISIQGEDSPLHF. The DNA of the CDR3 is TGTGCCATCAGTATACAGGGAGAGGATTCACCCCTCCACTTT. The rearrangement links TRBV10-3 to TRBJ1-6, with D perhaps TRBD1 (6 bases). Germline values: CDR1 ENHRY, CDR2 SYGVKD. This CDR3 region has 14 residues. Trimming removed 5 bases from V and 8 bases from J, with 13 bases in between.